This TCR beta chain was retrieved from a study of cytomegalovirus exposure and HLA in healthy donors (dated by TCRdb to the late 2010s). The study in broad terms: In an earlier analysis of some 550 of the donors, around 290 Gb of sequence data and 95 million to 130 million unique TCR beta sequences from 180 million or so T cells were reported. Across some 400 genotyped donors of the cohort, an average of approximately 200,000 unique TCR beta nucleotide sequences per donor were sequenced, and roughly a sixth of those sequences were non-productive. To predict cytomegalovirus infection status, the study brought together high-throughput TCR immunosequencing, statistical association of individual TCRs with disease status, and machine learning. A later analysis re-examined previously published TCR beta repertoires from around 670 donors and added high-resolution HLA genotyping to investigate patterns of TCR occurrence. The number of donors typed differed by locus, with roughly 620-630 for A, B, C, DRB1 and DQB1, roughly 520 for DQA1, approximately 580 for DPA1, and 472 for DPB1. Roughly 300 gigabases of sequencing data and 70 million to 100 million unique TCR sequences were included in an early release covering around 600 HLA-typed donors. Among the roughly 390 genotyped donors, approximately 81% belonged to the genetic ancestry cluster associated with self-reported Caucasian donors. A later genetic analysis took genome-wide SNP genotypes for about 65% of the roughly 670 donors and used that subset as a discovery cohort. All discovery cohort repertoires had been generated using a single sequencing platform. A separate validation cohort of approximately 120 different subjects was used in addition to the roughly 640-subject first cohort. Alongside the repertoire data, information on donor age, sex, ethnicity and CMV serostatus was compiled. The study aimed to test whether signatures of past pathogen exposure could be identified by cataloging public T cell receptors. HLA typing included class I and class II loci at four-digit resolution. Because of strong linkage in the cohort, roughly five DR-DQ haplotypes were treated as single units for association and clustering. The T cell repertoires of 550 to 850 subjects were profiled by immunosequencing and related to cytomegalovirus serostatus. To decide whether each TCR beta V gene segment behaved as functional or pseudogenic, an earlier analysis of 587 of the donors relied on high-throughput TCR beta sequencing. In the later analysis, no new phenotypic data were used to find candidate immune exposures; instead, reliance was placed on TCR beta sequences and their occurrence across donors.

The cohort comprised fewer than 700 healthy bone marrow donors. At the time of sampling, every cohort member was nominally healthy, though immune exposures that went unrecorded were likely present. The donor was CMV seropositive and belonged to the group of about 290 seropositive cohort members. A peripheral blood sample was provided by each donor, and peripheral blood mononuclear cells were used for TCR beta sequencing. The Qiagen DNeasy Blood Extraction Kit was used to extract genomic DNA from the blood cell samples. A remark on this clone: The target of this receptor is not known.

CDR1 and CDR2 are drawn from the germline V gene (reference sequence): SEHNR, FQNEAQ. From the cysteine up to the phenylalanine, the CDR3 has a length of 12 residues. Just CDR3 DNA is preserved here, 36 bases in frame from base 1. Unmatched junction bases come to 3, with V trimmed by 9 bases and J by 2 bases. The study at large found these results: Several of the top co-occurrence clusters appeared to be linked to parvovirus B19, influenza, CMV and Epstein-Barr virus, according to a later analysis. A later analysis found that most CMV-associated TCR beta chains appeared HLA-restricted, with HLA associations seemingly driven largely by CMV exposure. Because the 87-base-pair reads could not distinguish some IMGT-functional V segments, including TRBV6-2 and TRBV6-3, those segments were excluded. A few of the identified cytomegalovirus-associated TCR beta chains were confirmed in vitro to be specific for cytomegalovirus antigens. The classifier was reported to diagnose cytomegalovirus status with high specificity and sensitivity in both the original cohort and the validation cohort. Immune exposure information for the cohort was limited to CMV serostatus. The study listed 164 TCR beta chains as associated with cytomegalovirus. Broadly in line with IMGT annotations, most TCR beta V segments showed up in productive rearrangements about 87% or about 30% of the time in an earlier analysis of roughly 590 of the donors. Because counts were too low, seventeen rarely observed V segments, including chromosome 9 orphons, were excluded from the earlier analysis of under 650 of the donors. The authors suggested that the approach could potentially be extended to other disease states and immunological phenotypes. Because some donors lacked HLA typing at each locus, the association tests relied only on the typed subset. In a later analysis, HLA-associated TCR beta chains were found to be more clonally expanded and to have lower generation probabilities than equally common non-associated chains. A cluster of highly shared sequence variants was judged likely to represent a technical artifact of the sequencing pipeline. A later analysis found that TCR association rates varied across HLA loci, with DRB1 alleles showing the most associated TCRs and HLA-C alleles the fewest. Compared with the approximately 720-donor mean, donors in an Asian-associated ancestry cluster had fewer N-insertions in productive TCRs, according to a later genetic analysis. V-gene and J-gene trimming of TCR beta chains was associated with a missense DCLRE1C variant in a later genetic analysis, and the association was replicated in an independent cohort. Roughly uniform sequencing depth across donors was assumed in presence/absence analyses, although this assumption may not hold. In a later analysis, some 18,000 TCR beta sequences were associated with specific HLA alleles at a false discovery rate of 0.05. Across donors, most TCR sequences were observed very rarely, whereas some public TCRs were present in many individuals. This cohort had only TCR beta chains sequenced, and the lack of alpha or paired-chain data limited which features could be detected. Correlated functional status among segregating V segments might be attributable to linkage disequilibrium, but an unknown experimental factor could not be ruled out. A further reported finding was that TCR beta sequences accurately predicted the HLA-A and HLA-B alleles for most subjects in the first cohort. Strong co-occurrence of HLA alleles, especially DR and DQ, made assigning TCR associations to individual alleles difficult.

The library was built by means of the immunoSEQ multiplex PCR assay. The multiplex PCR relied on a mix of 60 forward primers for TCR Vbeta segments and 13 reverse primers for TCR Jbeta segments. A multiplex PCR assay on genomic DNA amplified the CDR3 region of rearranged TCR beta genes. Amplified TCR beta libraries were sequenced as 87-base-pair reads on the Illumina HiSeq System. In the source study's methods: A later analysis tallied 80 million to 95 million unique TCR beta chains across the 700 or so repertoires, and around 10 million of those chains were shared by two or more donors. A nearest-neighbor algorithm error-corrected the raw reads and collapsed the reads into unique sequences, merging closely related sequences to remove PCR and sequencing errors. To assign V, D and J gene segments, CDR3 sequences were aligned to IMGT reference sequences. For a sequence to be retained, a match of at least six nucleotides to both a V gene segment and a J gene segment was required. A rearrangement was called productive if the CDR3 had no stop codons and remained in frame with V and J, and every other rearrangement was called non-productive. Following IMGT convention, CDR3 was defined as the stretch from the second conserved V-encoded cysteine up to the conserved J-encoded phenylalanine. Sequences without an unambiguous match to a single V gene segment were excluded from the earlier analysis of approximately 600 of the donors. An earlier analysis of a few hundred of the donors called V segments functional above 56.7% productive rearrangements and segregating when the between-donor standard deviation exceeded 5%. A statistical classification framework was built for diagnosing cytomegalovirus status from the catalog of TCR beta chain sequences. In a later analysis, V and J genes were assigned by comparing TCR nucleotide sequences against IMGT/GENE-DB human TR gene sequences. A later analysis assigned CDR3 sequences and most-parsimonious VDJ recombination scenarios with the TCRdist pipeline. In a later analysis, each TCR beta chain was defined by its CDR3 amino acid sequence together with its V-gene family, and reads without a unique V-gene family were excluded. A later analysis removed 550 to 650 highly shared, low-generation-probability nucleotide sequences to deal with suspected cross-contamination and a sequencing artifact. In a later analysis, a clonal expansion index for each public chain was calculated from normalized within-repertoire ranks of inferred template counts. In a later analysis, generation probabilities were computed with a VDJ recombination model fitted to out-of-frame rearrangements, and the resulting probabilities were checked against IGoR. In a later analysis, TCR-TCR, TCR-HLA and TCR-CMV co-occurrence was scored with hypergeometric tests, and a repertoire-size bias correction was applied to TCR pairs. False discovery rates were estimated in a later analysis by permuting HLA or CMV assignments 20 times. In a later analysis, co-occurring TCRs were grouped using DBSCAN, with TCRdist sequence similarity added in when clustering inside HLA-allele-positive subsets. Repertoires with fewer than 30,000 or more than 120,000 public chains were left out of co-occurrence clustering, as were four to six repertoires with anomalous nucleotide sharing. In TCRdb, the immuneACCESS table is reduced to in-frame sequences with V and J assigned. These tables do not hold every clone; where another copy was compared, an unresolved V gene accounts for under half, and the others remain unexplained. The DNA was the basis for D and trimming; V, J and clone size are from that table. The data table for this sample lists 70,000 to 75,000 clones. Over 3% of the sample belongs to the ten largest clones.

The sequence derives from a female donor in good health and CMV-seropositive. Sequencing was carried out using PBMCs. This receptor chain uses TRBV7-9 and TRBJ2-7; TRBD2 lines up with 8 middle nucleotides. The nucleotide sequence is given as TGTGCCAGTGCGGGACTAGCCTACGAGCAGTACTTC. This is translated as CASAGLAYEQYF.